The 31 T cell receptor beta chains in this list originate from one sample, sequenced in a study of blood T cell repertoires in COVID-19 (dated by TCRdb to about 2020). Receptor amplification or capture employed the immunoSEQ multiplex PCR assay. This immuneACCESS table, as held by TCRdb, lists in-frame sequences with V and J called but not all clones. Of the missing ones, under half trace to an unresolved V gene in checked studies; the others have no known cause. A total of approximately 150,000 clones appear in this sample, roughly 90% of them only once. The ten largest clones capture about 5.3% of the sample. The sequenced sample was peripheral blood. These receptors originate from a man between 18 and 35 years old with COVID-19, enrolled during active disease.

V and J are TRBV14 and TRBJ1-2; 8 bases map to TRBD1. Germline-derived CDR1 and CDR2 are SGHDN and FVKESK. The CDR3 spans 16 residues. The V gene end was trimmed by 4 bases and the J gene end by 5 bases; junction bases not matched to a gene: 12. The CDR3 DNA is TGTGCCAGCAGCCCACTTTCGGGACAGGTCGTTTATGGCTACACCTTC. This gives the protein CASSPLSGQVVYGYTF.

V usage is TRBV3-1 (or the pseudogene TRBV3-2) and J usage is TRBJ2-3, with TRBD2 identical over 13 bases. The CDR3 loop spans 18 amino acids. From germline, CDR1 is LGHDT and CDR2 YNNKEL (reference sequence). Trimming removed 0 bases from V and 6 bases from J; junction bases left unmatched: 9. The CDR3 nucleotides read TGTGCCAGCAGCCAAGAAATTGGACTAGCGGGAGTTGGTGATACGCAGTATTTT. Amino acid sequence: CASSQEIGLAGVGDTQYF.

This clone was counted once. V usage is TRBV7-8 and J usage is TRBJ2-7, with D tentatively TRBD2 (5 bases). The CDR3 extends over 15 amino acids. The V end lost 2 bases, the J end lost 0 bases, and 11 bases lay between the germline ends. CDR1 is SGHVS, CDR2 FQNEAQ, per germline. CDR3 DNA: TGTGCCAGCAGCTTAAGTAGTACTAGCTCCTACGAGCAGTACTTC. Amino acid sequence: CASSLSSTSSYEQYF.

This CDR3 reads CASSKTGQNTGELFF. Here the CDR3 DNA reads TGTGCCAGCAGCAAAACAGGACAGAACACCGGGGAGCTGTTTTTT. V usage is TRBV5-4 and J usage is TRBJ2-2; maybe TRBD1 (5 bases). The germline V and J ends were trimmed by 4 bases and 1 base, with 11 bases remaining between them. There are 15 residues in the CDR3. CDR1 is SGHNT, CDR2 YYREEE, per germline (reference sequence). Looking up the rest from reference TRBV5-4 and TRBJ2-2 gives the full variable domain: ETGVTQSPTHLIKTRGQQVTLRCSSQSGHNTVSWYQQALGQGPQFIFQYYREEENGRGNFPPRFSGLQFPNYSSELNVNALELDDSALYLCASSKTGQNTGELFFGEGSRLTVL.

The chain carries TRBV6-1 and TRBJ1-5; D unclear. Germline-derived CDR1 and CDR2 are MNHNS and SASEGT. CDR3 length: 15 residues. V was pared by 0 bases and J by 10 bases, with 16 bases between. CDR3 DNA sequence: TGTGCCAGCAGTGAAGCTGGCGGATCAATCAGCCCCCAGCATTTT. Translating it yields CASSEAGGSISPQHF.

V is TRBV9 and J is TRBJ2-2; D remains unclear. Germline values: CDR1 SGDLS, CDR2 YYNGEE. The CDR3 length is 13 residues. Trimming took off 1 base at V and 3 bases at J, with 4 bases between the two ends. The CDR3 region is CASSVSDTGELFF. DNA of the CDR3: TGTGCCAGCAGCGTATCGGACACCGGGGAGCTGTTTTTT.

The chain joins TRBV21-1 to TRBJ1-2; the table's D call, TRBD1, was not checked against the DNA. TRBV21-1 is recorded as a pseudogene. This CDR3 region has 14 residues. CDR3 region: CASSKGRENYGYTF. The CDR3, as DNA: TGTGCCAGCAGCAAAGGCAGGGAAAACTATGGCTACACCTTC.

The chain has TRBV9 and TRBJ1-2; no clear D gene. Germline V CDR1 and CDR2: SGDLS, YYNGEE. V dropped 0 bases and J dropped 3 bases, with 12 bases sitting between them. This CDR3 has 15 residues. CDR3 protein: CASSVAASGDYGYTF. CDR3 coding DNA: TGTGCCAGCAGCGTAGCTGCCTCCGGGGACTATGGCTACACCTTC.

This clone was recorded only once. J is TRBJ2-7 and V is TRBV5-1, with TRBD2 matching 8 bases. The CDR3 is 15 amino acids. Germline V gene lookup returns CDR1 SGHRS and CDR2 YFSETQ. Unmatched junction bases numbered 7, after V lost 1 base and J lost 4 bases. CDR3 sequence: CASSLNSGKTYEQYF. CDR3 nucleotides: TGCGCCAGCAGCTTGAATAGCGGGAAGACTTACGAGCAGTACTTC.

The chain recombines TRBV11-2 with TRBJ2-7, with TRBD2 as a possible D gene (7 bases). Trimming pared 3 bases from V and 2 bases from J, leaving 14 bases between. Germline values: CDR1 SGHAT, CDR2 FQNNGV. This CDR3 has 15 residues. The CDR3 protein is CASSLGGGRTYEQYF. The DNA of the CDR3 is TGTGCCAGCAGCTTGGGCGGGGGCCGGACCTACGAGCAGTACTTC.

A remark on this clone: An end of the junction differs from the germline gene, which may be a read error. The chain employs TRBV7-7 and TRBJ2-2, with TRBD2 matching over 10 bases. This CDR3 contains 16 residues. Germline V lookup: CDR1 SSHAT, CDR2 FNYEAQ (reference sequence). CDR3: CASSFRLAGNTGELFF. In DNA, the CDR3 is TGTGCTAGCAGCTTTAGACTAGCGGGCAACACCGGGGAGCTGTTTTTT.

V gene TRBV5-6 combines with J gene TRBJ1-2; 7 bases match TRBD1. Germline CDR1 is SGHDT and CDR2 is YYEEEE. The CDR3 is 16 amino acids. V dropped 5 bases and J dropped 4; count of bases not matched to a gene: 14. The CDR3: CASRRTGERSAYGYTF. CDR3 DNA sequence: TGTGCCAGCAGACGGACAGGCGAGAGATCAGCCTATGGCTACACCTTC.

The chain carries TRBV4-2 and TRBJ1-1, with 7 nucleotides matching TRBD1. V lost 1 base and J lost 0; bases outside the gene matches: 11. Looked up from germline, CDR1 is LGHNA and CDR2 is YNFKEQ. CDR3 length equals 18 residues. The CDR3 sequence: CASSQGPMGTEMNTEAFF. The CDR3 bases are TGTGCCAGCAGCCAAGGCCCGATGGGGACAGAGATGAACACTGAAGCTTTCTTT.

The V and J genes are TRBV13 and TRBJ1-3; tentative D call: TRBD1 (5 bases). The CDR3 runs 17 residues. In germline, CDR1 is PRHDT, CDR2 FYEKMQ (reference sequence). V lost 4 bases and J lost 1, with 17 bases in between. CDR3 sequence reads: CASSSGLKGLSGNTIYF. CDR3 DNA: TGTGCCAGCAGCTCCGGACTTAAGGGACTATCTGGAAACACCATATATTTT.

This chain uses TRBV5-1 with TRBJ2-5; D is unresolved. The length of the CDR3 is 13 residues. Between the trimmed V and J ends, which lost 0 bases and 1 base, there was a span of 4 bases. Germline V gene sequence: CDR1 SGHRS, CDR2 YFSETQ. CDR3 residues: CASSLVAQETQYF. CDR3 coding DNA: TGCGCCAGCAGCTTGGTAGCCCAAGAGACCCAGTACTTC.

The chain couples TRBV15 to TRBJ2-7, with a tentative D call TRBD1 (6 bases). This CDR3 has 15 residues. V was trimmed by 2 bases and J by 5 bases, leaving 16 bases between them. Germline V gene data show CDR1 as LNHNV and CDR2 as YYDKDF (reference sequence). In DNA form, the CDR3 reads TGTGCCACCAGCAGAAGGACAGCCTTCTTCGACGAGCAGTACTTC. Translation: CATSRRTAFFDEQYF.

A few counts support this clone. The rearrangement joins TRBV28 to TRBJ1-2; 7 nucleotides agree with TRBD1. The CDR3 has 16 residues. Germline V gives CDR1 MDHEN, CDR2 SYDVKM. Losses at the gene ends were 1 base for V and 0 bases for J; bases not matched to a gene: 5. The CDR3 is CASSLLGTASNYGYTF. The CDR3 region has the DNA TGTGCCAGCAGTTTATTAGGGACAGCGTCTAACTATGGCTACACCTTC.

DNA of the CDR3: TGTGCCAGCAGACTAGCGCCTTTCTACAATGAGCAGTTCTTC. Translating gives CASRLAPFYNEQFF. The chain joins TRBV28 to TRBJ2-1, with 7 bases lining up with TRBD2. Germline assignment: CDR1 MDHEN and CDR2 SYDVKM. There are 14 residues in the CDR3. After removal of 6 bases from V and 3 bases from J, the junction contained 5 bases not matched to a gene.

This sequence joins TRBV9 and TRBJ1-6; D unresolved. The CDR3 runs 15 residues. CDR1 is SGDLS, CDR2 YYNGEE, per germline. V was trimmed by 0 bases and J by 2 bases, leaving 6 bases between them. The chain's CDR3 is CASSVGTAYNSPLHF. The DNA for the CDR3 is TGTGCCAGCAGCGTAGGGACTGCCTATAATTCACCCCTCCACTTT.

This clone was detected only once. The gene calls are TRBV9 and TRBJ2-7, with 7 bases identical to TRBD1. The CDR3 has 15 amino acids. Trimming at V came to 3 bases and at J to 3 bases, leaving 9 bases not matched to a gene. The germline gives CDR1 SGDLS, CDR2 YYNGEE. CDR3 region: CASSGGTEAYYEQYF. The CDR3 nucleotides are TGTGCCAGCAGCGGGGGGACAGAAGCTTACTACGAGCAGTACTTC.

This clone was seen a single time. The chain uses TRBV5-1 and TRBJ2-3, with 7 nucleotides matching TRBD2. The length of the CDR3 is 14 residues. Germline V gene data show CDR1 as SGHRS and CDR2 as YFSETQ. Losses at the gene ends were 5 bases for V and 4 bases for J; bases not matched to a gene: 7. CDR3 nucleotide sequence: TGCGCCAGCAGAGCGGGACTCGCCGCAGATACGCAGTATTTT. Residues: CASRAGLAADTQYF.

The chain is built from TRBV5-6 and TRBJ2-7; D remains unclear. CDR3 length equals 12 residues. The V gene lost 0 bases and the J gene lost 5 bases, with 6 bases spanning the gap. Germline V gene data show CDR1 as SGHDT and CDR2 as YYEEEE. The CDR3 DNA follows: TGTGCCAGCAGCTTGGGGCTGGACGAGCAGTACTTC. Its protein is CASSLGLDEQYF.

This rearrangement joins TRBV30 to TRBJ1-5, with a tentative D call TRBD1 (5 bases). V shed 5 bases and J shed 7 bases, with 12 bases lying between them. Per germline, CDR1 GTSNPN and CDR2 SVGIG (reference sequence). The CDR3 contains 12 residues. The CDR3 region is CAWGASQQPQHF. DNA for the CDR3: TGTGCCTGGGGGGCCTCCCAACAGCCCCAGCATTTT.

J is TRBJ2-5 and V is TRBV10-3, with TRBD2 matching over 10 bases. The CDR3 runs 14 residues. After removal of 11 bases from V and 0 bases from J, the junction contained 6 bases not matched to a gene. The germline V gene has CDR1 ENHRY and CDR2 SYGVKD. In nucleotides, the CDR3 is TGTGCCGCCAGCGGGAGGGCCAACCAAGAGACCCAGTACTTC. It translates to CAASGRANQETQYF.

The V call is TRBV24-1, the J call TRBJ2-1, with 10 bases matching TRBD2. Per germline, CDR1 KGHDR and CDR2 SFDVKD. Germline trimming cut 7 bases from V and 0 bases from J; bases unmatched to any gene: 8. The CDR3 runs to 17 residues. CDR3 nucleotide sequence: TGTGCCACCAGCCGCCAAAGCGGGAGGGGCTCCTACAATGAGCAGTTCTTC. Translating it yields CATSRQSGRGSYNEQFF.

The chain joins TRBV7-9 to TRBJ2-3; 11 bases line up with TRBD2. Germline V CDR1 and CDR2: SEHNR, FQNEAQ (reference sequence). There are 17 residues in the CDR3. Trimming took 1 base from V and 4 from J; bases not matched to a gene: 7. The CDR3 bases are TGTGCCAGCAGCTTAGGGGGTAGCGGGAGGGCCGCAGATACGCAGTATTTT. As protein: CASSLGGSGRAADTQYF.

The chain is built from TRBV24-1 and TRBJ2-5; 8 bases are shared with TRBD2. V was clipped by 3 bases and J by 5 bases; unmatched bases: 4. The CDR3 contains 14 residues. The germline CDR1 and CDR2 sequences are KGHDR and SFDVKD. CDR3 in amino acids: CATSDSGRGETQYF. The CDR3 nucleotides read TGTGCCACCAGTGATAGCGGGAGAGGGGAGACCCAGTACTTC.

V is TRBV6-5 and J is TRBJ1-3; the D is unclear. V lost 11 bases and J 0 bases, leaving 11 bases between the germline ends. Germline-derived CDR1 and CDR2 are MNHEY and SVGAGI. This CDR3 spans 13 amino acids. CDR3 sequence reads: CACGVSSGNTIYF. Here the CDR3 DNA reads TGTGCCTGCGGGGTGAGCTCTGGAAACACCATATATTTT.

The chain couples TRBV20-1 to TRBJ2-3, with D perhaps TRBD1 (6 bases). Trimming removed 3 bases from V and 6 bases from J, with 13 bases in between. Germline V CDR1 and CDR2: DFQATT, SNEGSKA (reference sequence). This CDR3 has 13 amino acids. The CDR3 region has the DNA TGCAGTGCTAGTGACAGTACAGGGGATACGCAGTATTTT. It specifies CSASDSTGDTQYF.

The CDR3 bases are TGTGCCAGCTCACCGGTAAAGGTACAGGGGGGCTACGAGCAGTACTTC. Protein product: CASSPVKVQGGYEQYF. V gene TRBV18 combines with J gene TRBJ2-7; 8 nucleotides match TRBD1. This CDR3 is 16 amino acids long. Per germline, CDR1 KGHSH and CDR2 LQKENI. After removal of 3 bases from V and 3 bases from J, the junction contained 10 bases not matched to a gene.

V is TRBV9 and J is TRBJ1-4; D is possibly TRBD1 (6 bases). V lost 0 bases and J 4 bases, leaving 16 bases between the germline ends. Per the germline V gene, CDR1 is SGDLS and CDR2 is YYNGEE. This CDR3 is 17 amino acids long. The CDR3 is CASSVATTGGGNEKLFF. The CDR3 DNA reads as TGTGCCAGCAGCGTAGCTACGACGGGAGGGGGTAATGAAAAACTGTTTTTT.